Below are 30 T cell receptor beta chains sequenced from a single sample in a study of blood T cell repertoires in COVID-19. The table came from immunoSEQ multiplex PCR; TCRdb's copy has only in-frame clones and leaves some out. The sample has about 150,000 clones; roughly four fifths are singletons. Sequencing was carried out using peripheral blood. The receptors were gathered from a woman of 80 years or more with acute or convalescent COVID-19.

V is TRBV6-2 or TRBV6-3 and J is TRBJ2-1; a weak D match, TRBD2 (6 bases). Germline V gene data show CDR1 as MNHEY and CDR2 as SVGEGT. V was clipped by 2 bases and J by 0 bases, with 14 bases between them. This CDR3 has 17 amino acids. The CDR3 sequence: CASSYRRRGSSYNEQFF. CDR3 DNA: TGTGCCAGCAGTTACAGAAGGAGGGGCAGCTCCTACAATGAGCAGTTCTTC.

This chain connects TRBV30 to TRBJ1-3, with 7 bases aligning to TRBD1. Trimming removed 5 bases from V and 0 bases from J; junction bases left unmatched: 1. Germline V lookup: CDR1 GTSNPN, CDR2 SVGIG (reference sequence). This CDR3 has 13 amino acids. CDR3 sequence reads: CAWGTASGNTIYF. In DNA form, the CDR3 reads TGTGCCTGGGGGACAGCCTCTGGAAACACCATATATTTT.

The V gene is TRBV27, the J gene TRBJ1-1, with 7 bases matching TRBD1. The ends lost 4 bases at V and 1 base at J; junction bases unmatched: 3. This CDR3 region has 14 residues. Germline CDR1 and CDR2: MNHEY and SMNVEV (reference sequence). CDR3 protein: CASSSTGSNTEAFF. The CDR3 region has the DNA TGTGCCAGCAGTTCGACAGGGTCGAACACTGAAGCTTTCTTT.

J is TRBJ1-2 and V is TRBV6-5, with a weak D call TRBD1 (6 bases). Germline V gives CDR1 MNHEY, CDR2 SVGAGI. The CDR3 has 14 amino acids. Trimming stripped 5 bases from V and 6 bases from J, with 16 bases between. In DNA, the CDR3 is TGTGCCAGCAGTCAGAGGGGGTCTTTTCATGGCTACACCTTC. It specifies CASSQRGSFHGYTF.

The CDR3 bases are TGTGCCAGCAGCTCGGACAGGGCTGGCTATGGCTACACCTTC. Residues: CASSSDRAGYGYTF. This chain connects TRBV7-2 to TRBJ1-2, with TRBD1 matching over 8 bases. V shed 4 bases and J 4 bases; nucleotides not matched to a gene: 5. This CDR3 is 14 amino acids long. Germline values: CDR1 SGHTA, CDR2 FQGNSA.

The gene calls are TRBV12-5 and TRBJ1-2; 9 nucleotides match TRBD1. This CDR3 has 14 amino acids. The V gene's germline CDR1 is LGHNT and CDR2 FRNRAP. V gave up 3 bases and J gave up 5 bases; unmatched junction bases: 4. The CDR3: CASGFTDRGYGYTF. As DNA, the CDR3 is TGTGCTAGTGGTTTCACGGACAGGGGATATGGCTACACCTTC.

This chain links TRBV5-1 with TRBJ1-4; D not resolved. The CDR3 loop spans 15 amino acids. V lost 0 bases and J 6 bases, leaving 12 bases between the germline ends. Germline CDR1 SGHRS, CDR2 YFSETQ. The CDR3 spells CASSLVGNRDEKLFF. The DNA for the CDR3 is TGCGCCAGCAGCTTGGTCGGCAACCGGGATGAAAAACTGTTTTTT. The entire variable domain, with the rest obtained from reference TRBV5-1 and TRBJ1-4, is as follows: KAGVTQTPRYLIKTRGQQVTLSCSPISGHRSVSWYQQTPGQGLQFLFEYFSETQRNKGNFPGRFSGRQFSNSRSEMNVSTLELGDSALYLCASSLVGNRDEKLFFGSGTQLSVL.

This chain uses TRBV2 with TRBJ2-3, with a possible D match to TRBD2 (5 bases). CDR1 is SNHLY, CDR2 FYNNEI, per germline. The CDR3 covers 13 residues. The V end lost 6 bases, the J end lost 4 bases, and 11 bases lay between the germline ends. The DNA for the CDR3 is TGTGCCAGCAGAATCATTAGCGCAGATACGCAGTATTTT. This sequence encodes CASRIISADTQYF.

This clone occurred once. V gene TRBV7-2 combines with J gene TRBJ2-7, with a weak D call TRBD1 (6 bases). The CDR3 consists of 14 residues. V was clipped by 5 bases and J by 2 bases, with 13 bases between them. Germline-derived CDR1 and CDR2 are SGHTA and FQGNSA. The CDR3 here is CASSVMTGPYEQYF. CDR3 nucleotide sequence: TGTGCCAGCAGCGTAATGACAGGTCCCTACGAGCAGTACTTC.

J is TRBJ1-5 and V is TRBV19; D possibly corresponds to TRBD1 (6 bases). From germline, CDR1 is LNHDA and CDR2 SQIVND (reference sequence). Trimming left V 6 bases short and J 0 bases short, with 9 bases between. The CDR3 consists of 14 residues. The CDR3 reads CASSQQGSNQPQHF. For the CDR3, the DNA is TGTGCCAGTAGCCAACAGGGTAGCAATCAGCCCCAGCATTTT.

This chain uses TRBV2 with TRBJ2-2; 9 positions agree with TRBD1. The CDR3 is made up of 15 amino acids. V lost 5 bases to trimming and J lost 3 bases; unmatched junction nucleotides: 4. Germline values: CDR1 SNHLY, CDR2 FYNNEI. The CDR3 DNA sequence: TGTGCCAGCAGTTACGACAGGGGGGACACCGGGGAGCTGTTTTTT. It translates to CASSYDRGDTGELFF.

As concerns this clone: A read error may produce the germline difference seen at one junction end. The CDR3 reads CVSSFDLSGGTNEQYF. In DNA, the CDR3 is TGTGTCAGCAGCTTTGACCTTAGCGGGGGAACCAACGAGCAGTACTTC. The rearrangement joins TRBV4-2 to TRBJ2-7, with 9 nucleotides matching TRBD2. The CDR3 length is 16 residues. Germline CDR1 LGHNA, CDR2 YNFKEQ.

The chain links TRBV7-9 to TRBJ2-2, with unresolved D. The germline CDR1 and CDR2 sequences are SEHNR and FQNEAQ (reference sequence). The V end was cut by 11 bases, the J end by 4 bases, with 20 bases between. There are 15 residues in the CDR3. CDR3 sequence reads: CAWASGPLGTGELFF. The CDR3, as DNA: TGTGCCTGGGCAAGTGGGCCCTTGGGCACCGGGGAGCTGTTTTTT.

With regard to this clone: This specimen includes other DNA sequences encoding the same CDR3. This chain joins TRBV5-1 and TRBJ1-1, with D possibly TRBD1 on 5 matching bases. Trimming removed 2 bases from V and 1 base from J, with 6 bases in between. The CDR3 is made up of 13 amino acids. Germline CDR1 SGHRS, CDR2 YFSETQ. The CDR3 region is CASSLTGNTEAFF. For the CDR3, the DNA is TGCGCCAGCAGCTTAACAGGGAACACTGAAGCTTTCTTT.

As to this clone: Other nucleotide sequences from this sample produce the same CDR3. This chain links TRBV11-2 with TRBJ2-3; D possibly corresponds to TRBD1 (5 bases). The V gene's germline CDR1 is SGHAT and CDR2 FQNNGV. The CDR3 totals 14 residues. The V end was cut by 3 bases, the J end by 0 bases, with 7 bases between. CDR3 sequence (DNA): TGTGCCAGCAGCTTGGGGCGGAGCACAGATACGCAGTATTTT. Its protein is CASSLGRSTDTQYF.

This clone has more than one count but fewer than ten. J is TRBJ2-1 and V is TRBV19, with a tentative D call TRBD2 (6 bases). The germline V gene has CDR1 LNHDA and CDR2 SQIVND (reference sequence). Trimming removed 7 bases at V and 0 bases at J, with 10 bases between. The CDR3 has 14 residues. In DNA form, the CDR3 reads TGTGCCAGTAAAGTAGCGGCCTCCTACAATGAGCAGTTCTTC. Protein sequence: CASKVAASYNEQFF.

The chain carries TRBV7-7 and TRBJ2-2, with a possible D match to TRBD1 (5 bases). This CDR3 has 14 amino acids. V lost 5 bases to trimming and J lost 3 bases, with 10 bases between them. Germline-derived CDR1 and CDR2 are SSHAT and FNYEAQ (reference sequence). Here the CDR3 reads CASSGQGYTGELFF. The CDR3 nucleotides are TGTGCCAGCAGCGGGCAGGGATACACCGGGGAGCTGTTTTTT.

The chain has TRBV7-2 and TRBJ1-6; no firm D call. With 6 bases removed from V and 10 bases from J, the gap between germline ends came to 19 bases. Germline lookup yields CDR1 SGHTA and CDR2 FQGNSA. The CDR3 sequence is 15 residues long. CDR3 DNA sequence: TGTGCCAGCAGGGCTTCGTGGAGAGGGAAATCACCCCTCCACTTT. Translation: CASRASWRGKSPLHF.

This clone was seen a few times. V and J are TRBV2 and TRBJ1-1; D remains unclear. The CDR3 runs to 11 residues. V was cut by 8 bases and J by 2 bases, with 6 bases left in between. From germline, CDR1 is SNHLY and CDR2 FYNNEI. CDR3 sequence (DNA): TGTGCCAGCGCGACAAACACTGAAGCTTTCTTT. Its translation is CASATNTEAFF.

The genes are TRBV5-1 and TRBJ2-5, with TRBD2 identical over 10 bases. The CDR3 spans 15 residues. V shed 0 bases and J 7 bases; nucleotides not matched to a gene: 6. Germline V lookup: CDR1 SGHRS, CDR2 YFSETQ. The CDR3 DNA follows: TGCGCCAGCAGCTTGGTCCTAGCGGGGGATGCGACCCAGTACTTC. The encoded protein is CASSLVLAGDATQYF.

This chain uses TRBV28 with TRBJ2-1, with D uncertain. V shed 4 bases and J shed 2 bases, with 18 bases lying between them. This CDR3 region has 17 residues. CDR1 and CDR2 from the germline V gene are MDHEN and SYDVKM. The CDR3 sequence is CASSSQQLSFPYNEQFF. Here the CDR3 DNA reads TGTGCCAGCAGTTCCCAACAGCTAAGTTTCCCCTACAATGAGCAGTTCTTC.

V gene TRBV19 combines with J gene TRBJ1-5, with a possible D match to TRBD1 (6 bases). The CDR3 runs to 12 residues. V gave up 7 bases and J gave up 9 bases, with 13 bases separating them. CDR1 and CDR2 (germline): LNHDA, SQIVND (reference sequence). The CDR3 region is CASKGVTWPQHF. CDR3 DNA: TGTGCCAGTAAGGGGGTTACTTGGCCCCAGCATTTT.

The genes are TRBV18 and TRBJ2-3; a weak D match, TRBD1 (6 bases). The CDR3 is 16 amino acids. Germline values: CDR1 KGHSH, CDR2 LQKENI. Trimming stripped 1 base from V and 0 bases from J, with 11 bases between. The CDR3 loop is CASSPLDSGSTDTQYF. In DNA, the CDR3 is TGTGCCAGCTCACCACTGGACAGCGGTAGCACAGATACGCAGTATTTT.

The chain carries TRBV29-1 and TRBJ1-1; D gene uncertain. Trimming left V 3 bases short and J 6 bases short, with 17 bases between. The CDR3 is 14 residues long. CDR1 and CDR2 from the germline V gene are SQVTM and ANQGSEA. Written as DNA, the CDR3 is TGCAGCGTTGAGTTGCGCGGCCTTAAGGCTGAAGCTTTCTTT. Translation: CSVELRGLKAEAFF.

The chain is built from TRBV19 and TRBJ2-1; 9 positions match TRBD1. The germline gives CDR1 LNHDA, CDR2 SQIVND (reference sequence). The V gene end was trimmed by 4 bases and the J gene end by 1 base; junction bases not matched to a gene: 2. CDR3 length equals 15 residues. CDR3 DNA sequence: TGTGCCAGTAGTACCGGACAGGGGTCCTACAATGAGCAGTTCTTC. It is translated as CASSTGQGSYNEQFF.

The J gene is TRBJ1-4, the V gene TRBV28; no clear D gene. Looked up from germline, CDR1 is MDHEN and CDR2 is SYDVKM. Trimming cost V 3 bases and J 5 bases, with 13 bases left between them. The CDR3 has 15 residues. CDR3 residues: CASSLGGPGNEKLFF. The CDR3 nucleotides are TGTGCCAGCAGTTTGGGCGGGCCAGGCAATGAAAAACTGTTTTTT. Looking up the rest from reference TRBV28 and TRBJ1-4 gives the full variable domain: DVKVTQSSRYLVKRTGEKVFLECVQDMDHENMFWYRQDPGLGLRLIYFSYDVKMKEKGDIPEGYSVSREKKERFSLILESASTNQTSMYLCASSLGGPGNEKLFFGSGTQLSVL.

The CDR3, as DNA: TGTGCCAGCAGCAGATGGCGAGCCCGGGATCTCCAAGAGACCCAGTACTTC. The encoded protein is CASSRWRARDLQETQYF. The chain carries TRBV14 and TRBJ2-5; D perhaps matches TRBD2 (5 bases). The germline V and J ends were trimmed by 5 bases and 1 base, with 20 bases remaining between them. Germline V gene sequence: CDR1 SGHDN, CDR2 FVKESK. The CDR3 runs to 17 residues.

V and J are TRBV4-3 and TRBJ1-5; TRBD1 agrees at 7 bases. CDR1 and CDR2 from the germline V gene are LGHNA and YSLEER. With 1 base clipped from V and 5 bases from J, the junction kept 5 bases outside the gene matches. The CDR3 loop spans 15 amino acids. DNA of the CDR3: TGCGCCAGCAGCCAAGGAGTCCAGGGGGATCAGCCCCAGCATTTT. Its protein product is CASSQGVQGDQPQHF.

V usage is TRBV30 and J usage is TRBJ2-4; tentative D call: TRBD1 (5 bases). CDR3 length: 14 amino acids. Deletions cut 0 bases from V and 6 bases from J, with 12 bases between. Germline V gene data show CDR1 as GTSNPN and CDR2 as SVGIG (reference sequence). CDR3 residues: CAWSVGALGNIQYF. CDR3 coding DNA: TGTGCCTGGAGTGTAGGGGCGCTGGGAAACATTCAGTACTTC.

This clone has only a few counts. The chain is built from TRBV3-1 (or the pseudogene TRBV3-2) and TRBJ1-3; 7 bases fit TRBD1. The germline gives CDR1 LGHDT, CDR2 YNNKEL (reference sequence). CDR3 length equals 15 residues. The trim removed 2 bases at V and 11 bases at J, leaving 12 bases unmatched. CDR3 nucleotides: TGTGCCAGCAGCCAAAGAGGGGACAGTCGGGTCCCCATATATTTT. Its translation: CASSQRGDSRVPIYF.